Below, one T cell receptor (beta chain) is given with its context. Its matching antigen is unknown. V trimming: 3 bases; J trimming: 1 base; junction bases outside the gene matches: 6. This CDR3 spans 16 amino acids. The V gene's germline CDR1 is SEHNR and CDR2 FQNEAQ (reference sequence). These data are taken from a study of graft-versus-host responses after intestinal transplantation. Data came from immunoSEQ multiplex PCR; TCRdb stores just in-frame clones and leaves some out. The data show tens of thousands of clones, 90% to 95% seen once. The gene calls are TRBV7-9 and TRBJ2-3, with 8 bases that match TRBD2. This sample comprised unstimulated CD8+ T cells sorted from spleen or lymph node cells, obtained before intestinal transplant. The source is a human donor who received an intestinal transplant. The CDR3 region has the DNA TGTGCCAGCAGCTTTCCAGCGGGAGATGGCACAGATACGCAGTATTTT. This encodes CASSFPAGDGTDTQYF.